Below are 3 T cell receptor beta chains sequenced from a single sample in a study of T-cell memory formation after mild COVID-19 (TCRdb year 2021). Libraries were made using 5' RACE. TCRdb records Illumina NovaSeq 6000 as the sequencer. TCRdb trimmed public reads at Q25 via fastp, called clones via MiXCR and kept in-frame beta chains. Rows matching on CDR3 protein sequence are summarized as one entry with the most common DNA and genes. The sample records around 47,000 distinct CDR3 sequences, less than 9.5% of which are singletons. Over 9.5% of the sample goes to the ten largest clones. The sequenced material came from PBMCs or a T cell subset sorted from them (not recorded which). These receptors were collected from an adult woman who had mild COVID-19 (a few samples of this study predate the infection). The sample titles of this study are shuffled in the database, so cell type and time point are left out; the donor was told from shared clones.

The chain couples TRBV5-1 to TRBJ2-5, with a possible D match to TRBD1 (6 bases). V was pared by 4 bases and J by 2 bases, with 15 bases between. There are 15 residues in the CDR3. From germline, CDR1 is SGHRS and CDR2 YFSETQ. The CDR3 sequence is CASSRSQGSQETQYF. The CDR3 coding sequence is TGCGCCAGCAGCCGGTCTCAGGGGTCTCAAGAGACCCAGTACTTC. Using reference TRBV5-1 and TRBJ2-5 for the parts outside the CDR3, the full variable domain is KAGVTQTPRYLIKTRGQQVTLSCSPISGHRSVSWYQQTPGQGLQFLFEYFSETQRNKGNFPGRFSGRQFSNSRSEMNVSTLELGDSALYLCASSRSQGSQETQYFGPGTRLLVL.

The table lists this clonotype with a few counts. Here the CDR3 DNA reads TGTGCCACCAGCAGAGAACATACAGGTGGCGGTATCATTCAGTACTTC. Its translation is CATSREHTGGGIIQYF. V and J are TRBV15 and TRBJ2-4, with D possibly TRBD1 on 5 matching bases. Germline loops: CDR1 LNHNV, CDR2 YYDKDF (reference sequence). V dropped 0 bases and J dropped 9 bases, with 18 bases sitting between them. CDR3 length: 16 amino acids. Looking up the rest from reference TRBV15 and TRBJ2-4 gives the full variable domain: DAMVIQNPRYQVTQFGKPVTLSCSQTLNHNVMYWYQQKSSQAPKLLFHYYDKDFNNEADTPDNFQSRRPNTSFCFLDIRSPGLGDTAMYLCATSREHTGGGIIQYFGAGTRLSVL.

By frequency in the sample, this clonotype is medium-sized (0.01 to 0.1%). This sequence joins TRBV3-1 and TRBJ2-7, with TRBD2 as a possible D gene (6 bases). V was clipped by 1 base and J by 0 bases, with 10 bases between them. The CDR3 has 15 residues. CDR1 LGHDT and CDR2 YNNKEL come from the germline V gene (reference sequence). Here the CDR3 reads CASSQAAGSSYEQYF. Written as DNA, the CDR3 is TGTGCCAGCAGCCAAGCGGCGGGGAGCTCCTACGAGCAGTACTTC.